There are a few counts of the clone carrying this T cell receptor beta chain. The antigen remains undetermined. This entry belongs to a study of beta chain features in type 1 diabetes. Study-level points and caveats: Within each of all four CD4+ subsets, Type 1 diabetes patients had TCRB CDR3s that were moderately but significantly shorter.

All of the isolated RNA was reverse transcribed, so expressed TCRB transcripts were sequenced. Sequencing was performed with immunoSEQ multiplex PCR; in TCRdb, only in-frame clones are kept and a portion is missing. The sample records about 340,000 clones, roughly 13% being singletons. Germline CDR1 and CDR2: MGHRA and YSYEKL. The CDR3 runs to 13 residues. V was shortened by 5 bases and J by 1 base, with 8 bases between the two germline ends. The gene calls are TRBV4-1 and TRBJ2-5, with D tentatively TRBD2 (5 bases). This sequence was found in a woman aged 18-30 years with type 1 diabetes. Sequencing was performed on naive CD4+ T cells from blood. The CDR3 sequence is CASSRLLQETQYF. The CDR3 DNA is TGCGCCAGCAGCAGACTACTCCAAGAGACCCAGTACTTC.